The next 7 T cell receptor beta chains were all read from a single sample in a study of CD8 T cells in Susac syndrome. With random hexamers, roughly 0.45 to 1 ug RNA was reverse transcribed. TCRdb re-called the immunoSEQ multiplex PCR reads with MiXCR, one entry per CDR3 protein. The sample has roughly 200,000 distinct CDR3 sequences; around 95% are singletons. The sequencing sample was made of CD4+ T cells from PBMCs. These receptors all come from a human donor in good health.

The J gene is TRBJ1-1, the V gene TRBV15, with D possibly TRBD1 on 6 matching bases. Deletions cut 0 bases from V and 11 bases from J, with 19 bases between. The length of the CDR3 is 15 residues. In germline, CDR1 is LNHNV, CDR2 YYDKDF (reference sequence). The CDR3: CATSRDRGWGRGAFF. The CDR3 nucleotides are TGTGCCACCAGCAGAGATCGGGGCTGGGGGCGAGGCGCTTTCTTT.

This clonotype came up once. V is TRBV10-2 and J is TRBJ1-2; 10 nucleotides align to TRBD1. The CDR3 spans 13 residues. Unmatched junction bases numbered 2, after V lost 4 bases and J lost 6 bases. Germline loops: CDR1 WSHSY, CDR2 SAAADI. CDR3 sequence (DNA): TGCGCCAGCAGTGTCGGGACAGGGGATGGCTACACCTTC. This translates into CASSVGTGDGYTF.

This rearrangement joins TRBV6-2 or TRBV6-3 to TRBJ2-5, with TRBD2 matching over 10 bases. This CDR3 is 19 amino acids long. Trimming at V came to 5 bases and at J to 3 bases, leaving 18 bases not matched to a gene. CDR1 MNHEY and CDR2 SVGEGT come from the germline V gene. This CDR3 is CASSPTLAVVGLAEETQYF. Written as DNA, the CDR3 is TGTGCCAGCAGTCCCACTTTGGCCGTTGTTGGACTAGCGGAAGAGACCCAGTACTTC.

CDR3: CSALPRRAYNEQFF. In DNA form, the CDR3 reads TGCAGTGCCCTCCCCCGGAGGGCCTACAATGAGCAGTTCTTC. The V call is TRBV20-1, the J call TRBJ2-1; maybe TRBD2 (6 bases). The germline gives CDR1 DFQATT, CDR2 SNEGSKA (reference sequence). Trimming stripped 6 bases from V and 2 bases from J, with 14 bases between. CDR3 size: 14 residues.

The J gene is TRBJ2-1, the V gene TRBV24-1, with 7 bases matching TRBD1. The V and J ends lost 6 bases and 7 bases, in that order; junction bases with no gene match: 5. The germline gives CDR1 KGHDR, CDR2 SFDVKD. The CDR3 is made up of 13 amino acids. CDR3 protein: CATSRDRINEQFF. The CDR3 region has the DNA TGTGCCACCAGTCGGGACAGAATTAATGAGCAGTTCTTC.

Comments on this clonotype: The junction departs from the called germline gene at one end, perhaps through a read error. The V call is TRBV14, the J call TRBJ2-3; D perhaps matches TRBD1 (6 bases). The CDR3 covers 17 residues. Germline values: CDR1 SGHDN, CDR2 FVKESK. For the CDR3, the DNA is TGTGCCAGCAGTCAAGGGGGTGGATTTCGGCGCACAGATACGCAGTATTTT. Its protein product is CASSQGGGFRRTDTQYF.

J is TRBJ2-1 and V is TRBV20-1; TRBD1 aligns across 7 bases. V trimming: 8 bases; J trimming: 8 bases; junction bases outside the gene matches: 6. The CDR3 consists of 11 residues. CDR1 is DFQATT and CDR2 is SNEGSKA in the germline V gene (reference sequence). CDR3 sequence reads: CSTDRVHEQFF. Here the CDR3 DNA reads TGCAGTACTGACAGGGTCCATGAGCAGTTCTTC.